The rows below give T cell receptor beta chains drawn from one sample of a study of blood T cell repertoires in COVID-19. The repertoire was sequenced with immunoSEQ multiplex PCR; TCRdb's copy has only in-frame clones and lacks some. The sample holds 170,000 or so clones, around 85% seen once. What was sequenced was PBMCs or T cells enriched from blood (not recorded which). The receptors derive from a man in his forties who had recovered from COVID-19. The CDR3 runs from the conserved cysteine through the conserved F or W. The D gene is left open where the match is weak. The size entry is marked missing in some rows and otherwise reads once, few, many or a size class.

CASSPVESGVQETQYF	TGTGCTAGCAGCCCCGTGGAGAGCGGGGTACAAGAGACCCAGTACTTC	TRBJ2-5	TRBV7-7	NA	16	TRBD2
CSASRGHDVYEQYF	TGCAGTGCTAGTCGGGGACATGACGTCTACGAGCAGTACTTC	TRBJ2-7	TRBV20-1	few	14	NA
CASSYTENPSYGYTF	TGTGCCAGCAGTTACACGGAAAATCCTAGCTATGGCTACACCTTC	TRBJ1-2	TRBV6-5	NA	15	NA
CASSLYRVDTQYF	TGTGCCAGCAGCTTATACAGGGTAGATACGCAGTATTTT	TRBJ2-3	TRBV7-6	NA	13	NA
CSVSPGQGNTEAFF	TGCAGCGTGAGCCCCGGACAGGGGAACACTGAAGCTTTCTTT	TRBJ1-1	TRBV29-1	NA	14	TRBD1
CASSVAVGNTIYF	TGTGCCAGCAGCGTAGCTGTTGGAAACACCATATATTTT	TRBJ1-3	TRBV9	NA	13	NA
CASSLRETSSPLHF	TGTGCCAGCAGTTTACGGGAAACAAGTTCACCCCTCCACTTT	TRBJ1-6	TRBV27	few	14	NA
CAWSGSGFTEAFF	TGTGCCTGGAGTGGCTCCGGGTTCACTGAAGCTTTCTTT	TRBJ1-1	TRBV30	NA	13	NA
CAISGPQQGGYEQYF	TGTGCCATCAGTGGACCGCAACAGGGGGGATACGAGCAGTACTTC	TRBJ2-7	TRBV10-3	NA	15	TRBD1
CASSIGQGRSNSPLHF	TGTGCCAGTAGTATTGGCCAGGGAAGGAGCAATTCACCCCTCCACTTT	TRBJ1-6	TRBV19	NA	16	NA
CAISDEGGTWTSGGYKTHYEQYF	TGTGCCATCAGTGATGAAGGGGGCACTTGGACTAGCGGGGGCTACAAAACCCACTACGAGCAGTACTTC	TRBJ2-7	TRBV10-3	NA	23	TRBD2
CASRRQSPNTEAFF	TGTGCCAGCAGACGACAGAGCCCGAACACTGAAGCTTTCTTT	TRBJ1-1	TRBV6-5	NA	14	NA
CASSTGQGLNSPLHF	TGTGCCAGCAGTACGGGACAGGGGCTAAATTCACCCCTCCACTTT	TRBJ1-6	TRBV6-5	NA	15	TRBD1
CASGLPPRVGAGELFF	TGTGCTAGTGGTTTGCCCCCCCGGGTGGGGGCTGGGGAGCTGTTTTTT	TRBJ2-2	TRBV12-5	NA	16	NA
CASRDRGQMGELFF	TGTGCCTCCCGGGACAGGGGGCAAATGGGGGAGCTGTTTTTT	TRBJ2-2	TRBV30	NA	14	TRBD1
CASRFVGELFF	TGTGCCAGCAGATTTGTAGGGGAGCTGTTTTTT	TRBJ2-2	TRBV27	NA	11	NA
CASSPEPLAEYEQYF	TGTGCCAGCTCACCCGAACCGTTGGCGGAATACGAGCAGTACTTC	TRBJ2-7	TRBV18	once	15	NA
CAWSATGTRGAFF	TGTGCCTGGAGTGCGACAGGGACACGGGGAGCTTTCTTT	TRBJ1-1	TRBV30	once	13	TRBD1
CASNQDGTSGTLQYF	TGTGCCAGTAACCAGGACGGGACTAGCGGAACCCTCCAGTACTTC	TRBJ2-7	TRBV19	NA	15	TRBD2
CASSYPEGRNTEAFF	TGTGCCAGCAGTTACCCTGAGGGCCGGAACACTGAAGCTTTCTTT	TRBJ1-1	TRBV6-6	once	15	NA
CASSVKAGSRDEQYF	TGTGCCAGCAGCGTTAAAGCCGGGAGTAGGGACGAGCAGTACTTC	TRBJ2-7	TRBV9	NA	15	NA
CASSLALQGANSPLHF	TGTGCCAGCAGCTTGGCCTTGCAGGGGGCTAATTCACCCCTCCACTTT	TRBJ1-6	TRBV5-5	NA	16	TRBD1
CASSFRRDEKLFF	TGTGCCAGCAGCTTTCGACGGGATGAAAAACTGTTTTTT	TRBJ1-4	TRBV5-4	NA	13	NA
CASSPGTGTYGYTF	TGCGCCAGCAGCCCCGGGACAGGGACCTATGGCTACACCTTC	TRBJ1-2	TRBV4-1	NA	14	TRBD1
CASRRGTGLRNEQFF	TGTGCCAGCAGACGGGGGACAGGTCTCCGCAATGAGCAGTTCTTC	TRBJ2-1	TRBV2	few	15	TRBD1
CASGTGTGIKSPLHF	TGTGCCAGCGGAACCGGGACAGGGATAAAATCACCCCTCCACTTT	TRBJ1-6	TRBV3-1/TRBV3-2	NA	15	TRBD1
CASSLGDRGDQPQHF	TGCGCCAGCAGCTTGGGTGACAGGGGTGATCAGCCCCAGCATTTT	TRBJ1-5	TRBV5-1	NA	15	TRBD1
CASSLAGGSGNTIYF	TGCGCCAGCAGCTTGGCCGGGGGGTCTGGAAACACCATATATTTT	TRBJ1-3	TRBV5-1	NA	15	NA
CASSIRSDTGELFF	TGTGCCAGTAGTATAAGGAGTGACACCGGGGAGCTGTTTTTT	TRBJ2-2	TRBV19	NA	14	NA